Following are 11 T cell receptor beta chains from one sample sequenced in a study of cytomegalovirus exposure and HLA in healthy donors (dated by TCRdb to the late 2010s). The library came from the immunoSEQ multiplex PCR assay. The multiplex PCR relied on a mix of 60 forward primers for TCR Vbeta segments and 13 reverse primers for TCR Jbeta segments. TCRdb carries this immuneACCESS record with in-frame sequences only. Its versions omit some clonotypes, under half of them owing to an unresolved V gene in the studies checked, with the rest unexplained. The sample table lists roughly 100,000 clones, 65% to 85% of them with a count of one. The ten largest make up 4% of the sample. The sequenced sample was PBMCs. Every receptor here comes from a man aged 45-60 years in good health and CMV-seropositive.

This rearrangement joins TRBV6-1 to TRBJ2-1, with 13 bases aligning to TRBD2. Germline trimming cut 6 bases from V and 6 bases from J; bases unmatched to any gene: 2. CDR3 length: 14 amino acids. Germline CDR1 reads MNHNS; CDR2 reads SASEGT. The CDR3 loop is CASSWTSGSNEQFF. The CDR3 region has the DNA TGTGCCAGCAGCTGGACTAGCGGGAGCAATGAGCAGTTCTTC.

This clone occurred once. The chain is built from TRBV9 and TRBJ2-7; unclear D gene. Looked up from germline, CDR1 is SGDLS and CDR2 is YYNGEE. Between the trimmed V and J ends, which lost 2 bases and 0 bases, there was a span of 6 bases. The CDR3 sequence is 13 residues long. This CDR3 reads CASSVGNSYEQYF. For the CDR3, the DNA is TGTGCCAGCAGCGTGGGCAACTCCTACGAGCAGTACTTC.

This clone has only one observation. The chain carries TRBV14 and TRBJ2-5; 8 positions match TRBD1. V shed 0 bases and J 5 bases; nucleotides not matched to a gene: 5. The CDR3 is 15 residues long. Germline loops: CDR1 SGHDN, CDR2 FVKESK. CDR3 in DNA: TGTGCCAGCAGCCAAGATTACCGACAGGGGGAGACCCAGTACTTC. Encoded protein: CASSQDYRQGETQYF. Drawing the rest from reference TRBV14 and TRBJ2-5, the complete variable domain is EAGVTQFPSHSVIEKGQTVTLRCDPISGHDNLYWYRRVMGKEIKFLLHFVKESKQDESGMPNNRFLAERTGGTYSTLKVQPAELEDSGVYFCASSQDYRQGETQYFGPGTRLLVL.

The chain recombines TRBV4-1 with TRBJ2-5; 7 nucleotides agree with TRBD2. Germline V gene lookup returns CDR1 MGHRA and CDR2 YSYEKL. V shed 7 bases, J shed 1 base, and the junction held 9 bases outside the gene matches. The CDR3 is made up of 15 amino acids. In DNA, the CDR3 is TGCGCCAGCACCCTCGGGGGGAGTCGCCAAGAGACCCAGTACTTC. Translation: CASTLGGSRQETQYF.

The gene calls are TRBV7-9 and TRBJ2-1; 10 bases match TRBD2. In germline, CDR1 is SEHNR, CDR2 FQNEAQ (reference sequence). The CDR3 is 19 amino acids. J lost 6 bases, V lost 2 bases, and 16 bases had no gene match. The CDR3 loop reads CASSLFGGASGRRANEQFF. Written as DNA, the CDR3 is TGTGCCAGCAGCTTATTCGGTGGGGCTAGCGGGAGAAGAGCCAATGAGCAGTTCTTC.

The V call is TRBV4-1, the J call TRBJ2-7; the D gene is possibly TRBD2 (5 bases). Trimming removed 0 bases from V and 2 bases from J, with 11 bases in between. The CDR3 has 15 residues. Per germline, CDR1 MGHRA and CDR2 YSYEKL. The CDR3, as DNA: TGCGCCAGCAGCCAAGAGTCGATCGGGACCTACGAGCAGTACTTC. Translating gives CASSQESIGTYEQYF.

This rearrangement joins TRBV19 to TRBJ1-5; D is undetermined. The CDR3 has 16 residues. CDR1 and CDR2 (germline): LNHDA, SQIVND (reference sequence). V was pared by 3 bases and J by 4 bases, with 16 bases between. In DNA form, the CDR3 reads TGTGCCAGTAGTATTTTGCCACCTCGAGATAATCAGCCCCAGCATTTT. This gives the protein CASSILPPRDNQPQHF.

The chain has TRBV5-6 and TRBJ2-1, with D possibly TRBD1 on 6 matching bases. CDR1 and CDR2 from the germline V gene are SGHDT and YYEEEE. V dropped 0 bases and J dropped 6 bases, with 7 bases sitting between them. The CDR3 loop spans 13 amino acids. The CDR3 sequence is CASSLDRANEQFF. CDR3 bases: TGTGCCAGCAGCTTGGACAGGGCCAATGAGCAGTTCTTC.

The chain carries TRBV30 and TRBJ1-1; possible D gene TRBD1, 6 bases. Germline lookup yields CDR1 GTSNPN and CDR2 SVGIG (reference sequence). Between the trimmed V and J ends, which lost 0 bases and 0 bases, there was a span of 20 bases. CDR3 size: 18 residues. The CDR3 DNA sequence: TGTGCCTGGAGTGTAAAAAGGGGACACGAACTCTTGAACACTGAAGCTTTCTTT. This sequence encodes CAWSVKRGHELLNTEAFF.

The chain links TRBV6-6 to TRBJ2-5; D is ambiguous. Trimming pared 6 bases from V and 10 bases from J, leaving 12 bases between. Germline CDR1 MNHNY, CDR2 SVGAGI (reference sequence). The CDR3 consists of 11 residues. The CDR3 DNA reads TGTGCCAGCAGGTCCAACTACGACCAGTACTTC. Encoded protein: CASRSNYDQYF.

The CDR3 bases are TGTGCCAGTAGTCCGGGACAGTTCTATGGCTACACCTTC. It encodes CASSPGQFYGYTF. The V gene is TRBV19, the J gene TRBJ1-2; 7 nucleotides line up with TRBD1. Germline loops: CDR1 LNHDA, CDR2 SQIVND (reference sequence). The ends lost 5 bases at V and 4 bases at J; junction bases unmatched: 4. The CDR3 length is 13 residues.